This passage covers 14 T cell receptor beta chains from one sample sequenced in a study of blood T cell repertoires in COVID-19. Data came from immunoSEQ multiplex PCR; TCRdb stores just in-frame clones and leaves some out. The sample holds roughly 100,000 clones, around 86% seen once. Material: peripheral blood. The source is a man aged 50-60 years with acute or convalescent COVID-19.

The chain uses TRBV2 and TRBJ1-4, with D perhaps TRBD1 (5 bases). The V gene's germline CDR1 is SNHLY and CDR2 FYNNEI. The CDR3 is 13 amino acids. Trimming took 1 base from V and 11 from J, leaving 11 bases between them. Here the CDR3 reads CASSEGREGKLFF. CDR3 DNA sequence: TGTGCCAGCAGTGAAGGCAGGGAAGGGAAACTGTTTTTT.

The CDR3 bases are TGTGCCAGCTCACAACCGGGACTGGAGGGGTCGGGGGAGCAGTTCTTC. This translates into CASSQPGLEGSGEQFF. This chain joins TRBV18 and TRBJ2-1; weak D call: TRBD2 (6 bases). V was trimmed by 4 bases and J by 10 bases, leaving 23 bases between them. This CDR3 comprises 16 residues. Germline lookup yields CDR1 KGHSH and CDR2 LQKENI. Variable domain in full (rest from reference TRBV18 and TRBJ2-1): NAGVMQNPRHLVRRRGQEARLRCSPMKGHSHVYWYRQLPEEGLKFMVYLQKENIIDESGMPKERFSAEFPKEGPSILRIQQVVRGDSAAYFCASSQPGLEGSGEQFFGPGTRLTVL.

The chain uses TRBV19 and TRBJ1-1; tentatively, D is TRBD1 (5 bases). The CDR3 has 14 amino acids. Germline CDR1 LNHDA, CDR2 SQIVND (reference sequence). V gave up 0 bases and J gave up 5 bases, with 10 bases separating them. The CDR3 region is CASSIDGARTEAFF. CDR3 nucleotide sequence: TGTGCCAGTAGTATAGATGGGGCGAGGACTGAAGCTTTCTTT.

The CDR3 nucleotides are TGTGCCAGCAGTTACTCCGGGGGGCGGAATTCACCCCTCCACTTT. Translation gives CASSYSGGRNSPLHF. This chain joins TRBV6-5 and TRBJ1-6; a possible D gene is TRBD1 (6 bases). The CDR3 is 15 amino acids. V gave up 0 bases and J gave up 7 bases, with 10 bases separating them. Germline CDR1 and CDR2: MNHEY and SVGAGI.

As to this clone: Other DNA sequences in this sample translate to the same CDR3. This chain links TRBV18 with TRBJ2-7; 7 bases align to TRBD1. Germline V gene data show CDR1 as KGHSH and CDR2 as LQKENI. V dropped 1 base and J dropped 2; count of bases not matched to a gene: 2. The CDR3 totals 14 residues. CDR3 in DNA: TGTGCCAGCTCACCACGACAGGGTACCTACGAGCAGTACTTC. This translates into CASSPRQGTYEQYF.

The V gene is TRBV10-2, the J gene TRBJ2-7; maybe TRBD1 (6 bases). The CDR3 runs to 11 residues. Trimming left V 7 bases short and J 7 bases short, with 11 bases between. The germline V gene has CDR1 WSHSY and CDR2 SAAADI. The CDR3 protein is CASTTGREQYF. CDR3 nucleotides: TGCGCCAGCACCACAGGGAGAGAGCAGTACTTC.

The genes are TRBV21-1 and TRBJ1-4. TRBV21-1 is a recognized pseudogene. There are 17 residues in the CDR3. DNA of the CDR3: TGTGCCAGCAGCGTCCCGAGAGGGAGGCAAATTAATGAAAAACTGTTTTTT. Protein sequence: CASSVPRGRQINEKLFF.

This sequence joins TRBV11-1 and TRBJ1-2; 11 nucleotides agree with TRBD1. Per germline, CDR1 SGHAT and CDR2 FQDESV (reference sequence). J was trimmed by 7 bases and V by 5 bases; bases with no gene match: 6. The CDR3 is 14 amino acids. As DNA, the CDR3 is TGTGCCAGCAGCCCAGGGACAGGGGGAATTGGCTACACCTTC. Translated: CASSPGTGGIGYTF.

The gene calls are TRBV19 and TRBJ2-7; 8 bases are shared with TRBD1. This CDR3 comprises 14 residues. Germline-derived CDR1 and CDR2 are LNHDA and SQIVND (reference sequence). Trimming cost V 5 bases and J 6 bases; bases outside gene matches: 9. DNA of the CDR3: TGTGCCAGTAGTGGGTCTACAGGGGGGACCGAGCAGTACTTC. Amino acid sequence: CASSGSTGGTEQYF.

This clone was seen once. The chain carries TRBV10-3 and TRBJ1-5; a weak D match, TRBD1 (5 bases). Trimming removed 0 bases from V and 7 bases from J, with 13 bases in between. There are 15 residues in the CDR3. Germline-derived CDR1 and CDR2 are ENHRY and SYGVKD. The CDR3 region is CAISESMGQGQPQHF. The DNA for the CDR3 is TGTGCCATCAGTGAGTCGATGGGTCAGGGCCAGCCCCAGCATTTT.

This chain uses TRBV11-2 with TRBJ1-5; D is undetermined. In germline, CDR1 is SGHAT, CDR2 FQNNGV. The CDR3 consists of 15 residues. V lost 1 base, J lost 4 bases, and 11 bases lay in between. CDR3 coding DNA: TGTGCCAGCAGCTTAGGACGGGGAGGTAATCAGCCCCAGCATTTT. It codes for CASSLGRGGNQPQHF.

The chain employs TRBV4-1 and TRBJ2-5; 10 nucleotides agree with TRBD1. The CDR3 spans 15 residues. Germline-derived CDR1 and CDR2 are MGHRA and YSYEKL. After removal of 0 bases from V and 4 bases from J, the junction contained 2 bases not matched to a gene. The CDR3 nucleotides read TGCGCCAGCAGCCAAGAGGACAGGGGGGGAGAGACCCAGTACTTC. This encodes CASSQEDRGGETQYF.

This chain connects TRBV7-9 to TRBJ1-5, with 7 positions matching TRBD1. The CDR3 covers 17 residues. Trimming at V came to 5 bases and at J to 2 bases, leaving 12 bases not matched to a gene. Per the germline V gene, CDR1 is SEHNR and CDR2 is FQNEAQ (reference sequence). The CDR3 here is CASSGKARGRGNQPQHF. As DNA, the CDR3 is TGTGCCAGCAGCGGAAAGGCTAGGGGGCGAGGCAATCAGCCCCAGCATTTT.

The V call is TRBV7-9, the J call TRBJ1-5; tentatively, D is TRBD1 (5 bases). The ends were cut back, 3 bases at V and 6 bases at J, with 9 bases in the middle. Germline CDR1 is SEHNR and CDR2 is FQNEAQ (reference sequence). This CDR3 has 13 residues. Here the CDR3 DNA reads TGTGCCAGCAGCTTTGCAGGGCTTCAGCCCCAGCATTTT. It specifies CASSFAGLQPQHF.